This TCR beta chain emerged from a study of blood T cell repertoires in COVID-19 (dated by TCRdb to the early 2020s). Study-wide context: Samples from collaborators originated in the United States, Italy and Spain and spanned both the acute and convalescent phases of COVID-19. Samples were obtained from the ongoing ImmuneRACE study (first 160 participants) and from 1,000 to 1,500 subjects provided by 6 global collaborators. A freely available public database, intended as a resource for researchers studying the immune response to SARS-CoV-2, is where the repertoires were released. Where available, HLA class I and class II types were obtained from metadata supplied by the sample provider rather than from assay-based typing. Nearly every sample came with metadata listing a de-identified subject ID, COVID-19 status, age in years and sex. The prospective study material was composed of cDNA or gDNA derived from T cells, B-cell-depleted T cells, or PBMCs. The dataset comprised deeply sampled blood TCRbeta repertoires from subjects exposed to, actively infected with, or recovered from COVID-19. The research as a whole found: The amount of clinical and demographic metadata varied by source and participant and was provided uncurated.

On this clone: Its antigen is not yet known. No much larger clone is present one base from it, and per-base qualities are unavailable.

V has 4 bases trimmed and J has 5 bases trimmed; junction bases matching no gene number 16. There are 17 amino acids in the CDR3, from cysteine to phenylalanine inclusive. Only the CDR3 DNA stays, 51 bases, in frame from base 1. The germline V gene yields SGHRS for CDR1 and YFSETQ for CDR2. TCRbeta CDR3 regions were amplified from genomic DNA using the immunoSEQ Assay, a bias-controlled multiplex PCR. The original pipeline was this. The number of nucleated cells in each sample was estimated by amplification of reference gene primers within the assay. To quantify the absolute abundance of each unique TCRbeta CDR3 rearrangement, sequence reads were collapsed and filtered. For each sample, productive Simpson clonality was calculated as the square root of Simpson's diversity index across productive rearrangements. Held by TCRdb, this immuneACCESS table contains in-frame sequences only and omits some clones. Under half of the omission traces to an unresolved V gene where checked; the cause of the rest is unknown. V, J and clone size reflect that table, while D and trimming were determined from the DNA. For this sample the table gives approximately 200,000 clones, of which more than 65% were detected only once. The ten largest clonotypes hold roughly 7% of the sample.

In the prospective study, participants were roughly 18 to 95 years old, resided in about 25 geographic areas of the United States, and were enrolled through a virtual design. To assign participants to cohorts, the prospective study relied on clinical history that participants themselves reported in a screening survey and a study questionnaire. ImmuneRACE Cohort 3 recovered participants were defined by two consecutive negative NP/OP PCR tests, healthcare professional clearance, or symptom resolution. In the prospective study, whole blood, serum and a nasopharyngeal or oropharyngeal swab were collected from each participant by mobile phlebotomists. Over a roughly 2-month period, participants in the prospective study had the option of providing additional blood draws and questionnaires. Before DNA extraction, blood samples from the prospective study were shipped at room temperature or frozen.

Material: PBMCs or T cells enriched from blood (not recorded which). The TCR originated in a man aged 35-49 years who had recovered from COVID-19. The chain is made from TRBV5-1 and TRBJ1-2; a stretch of 8 junction bases matches TRBD1. The nucleotide sequence is TGCGCCAGCAGCCCACCGGGACAGGCGGGGATGGGGTATGGCTACACCTTC. Its protein reads: CASSPPGQAGMGYGYTF.